This T cell receptor beta chain stems from a study of shared clonotypes between healthy human individuals. The naive CD8 fraction comprised CD45RO-negative cells positively selected for CCR7 and excluded terminally differentiated effector memory CD45RA+ cells. This CDR3 spans 10 amino acids. V was shortened by 6 bases and J by 1 base, with 0 bases between the two germline ends. CDR1 and CDR2 from the germline V gene are WSHSY and SAAADI. Data came from immunoSEQ multiplex PCR; TCRdb stores just in-frame clones and leaves some out. The sample carries around 2.1 million clones, approximately 94% recorded once.

Sequenced input: naive CD8+ T cells from PBMCs. The genes are TRBV10-2 and TRBJ1-1; D uncertain. The origin of this receptor is a man younger than 35 in good health. Some clones in this sample may be carry-over from other donors' samples. The CDR3 is CASRNTEAFF. The CDR3 DNA sequence: TGCGCCAGCAGGAACACTGAAGCTTTCTTT.